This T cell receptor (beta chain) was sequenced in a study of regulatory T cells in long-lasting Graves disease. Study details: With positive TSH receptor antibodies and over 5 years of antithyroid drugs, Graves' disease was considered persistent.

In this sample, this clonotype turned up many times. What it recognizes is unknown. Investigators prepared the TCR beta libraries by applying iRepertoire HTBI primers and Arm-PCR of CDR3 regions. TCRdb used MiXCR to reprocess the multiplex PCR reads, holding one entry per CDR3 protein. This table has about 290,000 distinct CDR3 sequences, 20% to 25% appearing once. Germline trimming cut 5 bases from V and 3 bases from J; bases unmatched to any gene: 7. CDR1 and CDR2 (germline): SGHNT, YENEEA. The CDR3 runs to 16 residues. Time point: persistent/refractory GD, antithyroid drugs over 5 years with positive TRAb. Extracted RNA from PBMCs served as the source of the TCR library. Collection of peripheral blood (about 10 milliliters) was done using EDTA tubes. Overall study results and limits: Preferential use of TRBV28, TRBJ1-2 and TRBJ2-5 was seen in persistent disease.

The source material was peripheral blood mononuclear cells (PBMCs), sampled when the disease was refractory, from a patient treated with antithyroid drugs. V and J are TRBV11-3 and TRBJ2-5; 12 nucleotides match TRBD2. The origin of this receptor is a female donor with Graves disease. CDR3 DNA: TGTGCCAGCAGCCTCCGACTAGCGGGAGCCAAAGAGACCCAGTACTTC. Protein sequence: CASSLRLAGAKETQYF. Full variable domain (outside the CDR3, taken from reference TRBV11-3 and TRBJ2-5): EAGVVQSPRYKIIEKKQPVAFWCNPISGHNTLYWYLQNLGQGPELLIRYENEEAVDDSQLPKDRFSAERLKGVDSTLKIQPAELGDSAVYLCASSLRLAGAKETQYFGPGTRLLVL.